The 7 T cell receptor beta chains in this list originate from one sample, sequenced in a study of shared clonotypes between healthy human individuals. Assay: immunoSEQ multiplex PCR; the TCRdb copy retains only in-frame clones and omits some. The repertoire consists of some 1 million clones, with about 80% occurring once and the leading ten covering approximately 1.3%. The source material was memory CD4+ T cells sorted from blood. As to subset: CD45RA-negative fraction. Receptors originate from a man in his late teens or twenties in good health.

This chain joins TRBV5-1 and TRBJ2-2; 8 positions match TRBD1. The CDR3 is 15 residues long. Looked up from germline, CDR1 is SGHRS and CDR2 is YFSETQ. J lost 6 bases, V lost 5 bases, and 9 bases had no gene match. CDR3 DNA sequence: TGCGCCAGCAGACAGGGGGAAGGGCTCGCCGGGGAGCTGTTTTTT. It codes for CASRQGEGLAGELFF.

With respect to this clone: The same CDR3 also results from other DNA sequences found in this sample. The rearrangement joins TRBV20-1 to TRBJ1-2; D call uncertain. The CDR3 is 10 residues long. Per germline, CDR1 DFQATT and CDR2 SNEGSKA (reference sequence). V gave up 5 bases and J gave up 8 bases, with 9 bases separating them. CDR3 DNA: TGCAGTGCTCGGGATCGGGGCTACACCTTC. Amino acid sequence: CSARDRGYTF.

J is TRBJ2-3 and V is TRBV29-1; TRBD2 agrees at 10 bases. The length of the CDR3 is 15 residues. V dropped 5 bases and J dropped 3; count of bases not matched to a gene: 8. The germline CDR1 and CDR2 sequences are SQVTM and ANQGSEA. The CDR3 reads CSVRGLAEGTDTQYF. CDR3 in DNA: TGCAGCGTTCGAGGACTAGCGGAGGGGACAGATACGCAGTATTTT.

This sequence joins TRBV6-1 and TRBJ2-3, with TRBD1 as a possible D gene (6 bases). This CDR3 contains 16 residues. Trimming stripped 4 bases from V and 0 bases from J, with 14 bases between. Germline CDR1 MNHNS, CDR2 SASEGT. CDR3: CASSVTGTFSTDTQYF. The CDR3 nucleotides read TGTGCCAGCAGTGTTACAGGGACCTTCAGCACAGATACGCAGTATTTT.

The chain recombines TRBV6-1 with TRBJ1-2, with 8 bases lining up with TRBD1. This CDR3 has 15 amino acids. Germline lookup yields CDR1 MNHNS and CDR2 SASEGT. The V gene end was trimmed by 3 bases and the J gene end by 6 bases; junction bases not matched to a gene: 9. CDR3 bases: TGTGCCAGCAGTGATAGTCACAGGGGGGAAGATGGCTACACCTTC. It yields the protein CASSDSHRGEDGYTF.

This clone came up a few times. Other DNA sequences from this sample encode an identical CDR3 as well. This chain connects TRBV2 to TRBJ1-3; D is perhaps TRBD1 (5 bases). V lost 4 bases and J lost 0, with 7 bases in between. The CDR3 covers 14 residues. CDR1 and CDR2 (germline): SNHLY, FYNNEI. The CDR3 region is CASSAGTSGNTIYF. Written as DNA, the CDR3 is TGTGCCAGCAGTGCAGGGACCTCTGGAAACACCATATATTTT.

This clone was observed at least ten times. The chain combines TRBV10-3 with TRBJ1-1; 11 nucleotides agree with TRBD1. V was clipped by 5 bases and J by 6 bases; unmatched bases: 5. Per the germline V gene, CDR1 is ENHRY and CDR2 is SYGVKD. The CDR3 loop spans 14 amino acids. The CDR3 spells CAISPGQGVAEAFF. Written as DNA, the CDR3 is TGTGCCATCAGTCCGGGACAGGGGGTCGCTGAAGCTTTCTTT.